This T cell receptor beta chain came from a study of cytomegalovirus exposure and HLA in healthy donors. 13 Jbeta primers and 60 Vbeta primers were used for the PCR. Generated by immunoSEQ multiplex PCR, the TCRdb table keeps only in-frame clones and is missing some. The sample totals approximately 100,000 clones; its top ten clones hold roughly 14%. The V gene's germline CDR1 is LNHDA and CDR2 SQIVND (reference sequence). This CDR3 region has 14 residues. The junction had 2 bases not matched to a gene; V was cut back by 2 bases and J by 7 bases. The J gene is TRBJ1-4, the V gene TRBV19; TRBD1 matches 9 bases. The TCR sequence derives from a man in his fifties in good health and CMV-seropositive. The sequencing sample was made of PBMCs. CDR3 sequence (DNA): TGTGCCAGTAGTATAACAGGGGGCGGTGAAAAACTGTTTTTT. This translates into CASSITGGGEKLFF.